The source of this TCR beta chain is a study of blood T cell repertoires in COVID-19. Study overall: Italy, Spain and the United States were the sources of the convalescent and acute COVID-19 samples. In each case, the material was cDNA or gDNA derived from T cells, B-cell-depleted T cells, or PBMCs.

Cohorts were determined from participant-reported clinical history. Before being deemed recovered, Cohort 3 donors had two negative PCRs, clearance, or symptom resolution. The J segment lost 0 bases and the V segment lost 1 base, leaving 3 bases of the junction unmatched. The CDR3 covers 17 residues. Germline-derived CDR1 and CDR2 are GTSNPN and SVGIG (reference sequence). The assay was immunoSEQ multiplex PCR, and TCRdb's table has in-frame clones only and misses some. The sample shows about half a million clones, approximately 86% of them seen only once. This TCR derives from a woman in her fifties or sixties who had recovered from COVID-19. The sequencing input was PBMCs or T cells enriched from blood (not recorded which). The chain recombines TRBV30 with TRBJ1-6, with 10 bases that match TRBD1. In DNA, the CDR3 is TGTGCCTGGAGTGATTGGACAGGGGGCTCCTATAATTCACCCCTCCACTTT. Residues: CAWSDWTGGSYNSPLHF.